Presented here are 21 T cell receptor beta chains from one specimen sequenced in a study. TCRdb reprocessed the RT-PCR reads with MiXCR, giving one entry per CDR3 protein. Of about 700,000 distinct CDR3 sequences in the sample, around 14% were seen once. Sequencing was done on a sample of memory CD4+ T cells from blood. These receptors were collected from a female donor in good health, serving as a healthy control.

The CDR3 sequence is CASSPTGPGAFF. For the CDR3, the DNA is TGTGCCAGCAGCCCCACGGGGCCGGGAGCTTTCTTT. The chain combines TRBV9 with TRBJ1-1; tentative D call: TRBD1 (5 bases). V lost 4 bases, J lost 10 bases, and 14 bases lay in between. This CDR3 contains 12 residues. Germline loops: CDR1 SGDLS, CDR2 YYNGEE.

This chain uses TRBV27 with TRBJ1-2, with 8 nucleotides matching TRBD1. CDR1 and CDR2 from the germline V gene are MNHEY and SMNVEV (reference sequence). The CDR3 loop spans 13 amino acids. V shed 6 bases and J 7 bases; nucleotides not matched to a gene: 7. The CDR3 here is CASSVDREGGYTF. The CDR3 DNA follows: TGTGCCAGCAGCGTGGACAGGGAGGGTGGCTACACCTTC.

This clonotype was seen more than once but under ten times. The J gene is TRBJ2-7, the V gene TRBV3-1; no reliable D call. V was cut by 4 bases and J by 5 bases, with 9 bases left in between. Germline CDR1 is LGHDT and CDR2 is YNNKEL (reference sequence). This CDR3 comprises 12 residues. The CDR3 region has the DNA TGTGCCAGCAGCCGCGCGATGAACGAGCAGTACTTC. Protein: CASSRAMNEQYF.

Ten or more counts support this clonotype. The V call is TRBV7-8, the J call TRBJ2-7; TRBD1 agrees at 7 bases. The CDR3 contains 15 residues. The trim removed 0 bases at V and 1 base at J, leaving 3 bases unmatched. Germline V lookup: CDR1 SGHVS, CDR2 FQNEAQ. The CDR3: CASSLAGTDSYEQYF. CDR3 nucleotides: TGTGCCAGCAGCTTAGCCGGGACAGATTCCTACGAGCAGTACTTC.

This rearrangement joins TRBV4-2 to TRBJ2-3; 15 bases match TRBD2. J gave up 7 bases and V 1 base, and 6 bases lay outside the gene matches. The CDR3 consists of 17 residues. Germline CDR1 LGHNA, CDR2 YNFKEQ. The CDR3 DNA follows: TGTGCCAGCAGCCAAGTGGGACTAGCGGGAGGATTGTATACGCAGTATTTT. Residues: CASSQVGLAGGLYTQYF.

This clonotype showed up just a few times. V gene TRBV3-1 combines with J gene TRBJ2-3, with TRBD2 matching over 13 bases. Germline V CDR1 and CDR2: LGHDT, YNNKEL (reference sequence). The CDR3 extends over 18 amino acids. Trimming cost V 4 bases and J 2 bases; bases outside gene matches: 9. CDR3 residues: CASSLGTSGTISTDTQYF. CDR3 bases: TGTGCCAGCAGCCTAGGGACTAGCGGGACGATCTCCACAGATACGCAGTATTTT.

V gene TRBV6-2 or TRBV6-3 combines with J gene TRBJ2-1, with 12 bases matching TRBD2. This CDR3 comprises 18 residues. Germline V gene sequence: CDR1 MNHEY, CDR2 SVGEGT. V shed 1 base, J shed 10 bases, and the junction held 14 bases outside the gene matches. The CDR3 sequence: CASSYFGTSGYGGREQFF. DNA of the CDR3: TGTGCCAGCAGTTACTTTGGGACTAGCGGGTACGGGGGTAGAGAGCAGTTCTTC.

This clonotype showed up just a few times. The rearrangement links TRBV7-3 to TRBJ2-3; D perhaps matches TRBD1 (5 bases). V lost 0 bases and J 3 bases, leaving 13 bases between the germline ends. The CDR3 contains 16 residues. Per the germline V gene, CDR1 is SGHTA and CDR2 is FQGTGA. CDR3 sequence (DNA): TGTGCCAGCAGCTTAACTCAGGGAAGAAGAACAGATACGCAGTATTTT. Amino acid sequence: CASSLTQGRRTDTQYF.

This clonotype occurred a few times. The V gene is TRBV6-1, the J gene TRBJ1-2; 7 bases align to TRBD1. Germline trimming cut 2 bases from V and 3 bases from J; bases unmatched to any gene: 6. This CDR3 region has 15 residues. Germline V gene sequence: CDR1 MNHNS, CDR2 SASEGT. DNA of the CDR3: TGTGCCAGCAGTGAACTAGACAGGGTGGACTATGGCTACACCTTC. Amino acid sequence: CASSELDRVDYGYTF.

The rearrangement links TRBV9 to TRBJ2-2, with 8 positions matching TRBD1. CDR1 is SGDLS, CDR2 YYNGEE, per germline. V lost 4 bases and J lost 6; bases outside the gene matches: 5. The CDR3 is 14 residues long. CDR3 amino acids: CASSPRQGPGELFF. The CDR3 DNA sequence: TGTGCCAGCAGCCCACGACAGGGGCCCGGGGAGCTGTTTTTT.

The chain carries TRBV6-5 and TRBJ1-5, with 7 bases matching TRBD1. Trimming took 6 bases from V and 10 from J; bases not matched to a gene: 15. Germline lookup yields CDR1 MNHEY and CDR2 SVGAGI. This CDR3 contains 15 residues. The CDR3 reads CASSPTGTAISPQHF. The DNA of the CDR3 is TGTGCCAGCAGCCCAACCGGGACAGCCATCAGCCCCCAGCATTTT.

This chain links TRBV5-4 with TRBJ1-5; D is perhaps TRBD1 (5 bases). This CDR3 spans 16 amino acids. Germline loops: CDR1 SGHNT, CDR2 YYREEE (reference sequence). Trimming removed 4 bases at V and 0 bases at J, with 14 bases between. The DNA for the CDR3 is TGTGCCAGCAGCACGGGGGGGGGGAATAGCAATCAGCCCCAGCATTTT. Protein product: CASSTGGGNSNQPQHF. Full variable domain (outside the CDR3, taken from reference TRBV5-4 and TRBJ1-5): ETGVTQSPTHLIKTRGQQVTLRCSSQSGHNTVSWYQQALGQGPQFIFQYYREEENGRGNFPPRFSGLQFPNYSSELNVNALELDDSALYLCASSTGGGNSNQPQHFGDGTRLSIL.

This chain links TRBV6-5 with TRBJ1-2, with TRBD1 matching over 8 bases. The CDR3 totals 14 residues. The junction had 4 bases not matched to a gene; V was cut back by 0 bases and J by 7 bases. The germline CDR1 and CDR2 sequences are MNHEY and SVGAGI. CDR3 sequence (DNA): TGTGCCAGCAGTTACTCACCGGACAGGGTTGGCTACACCTTC. Amino acids: CASSYSPDRVGYTF.

This clonotype came up many times. V usage is TRBV20-1 and J usage is TRBJ2-5, with 7 positions matching TRBD1. The CDR3 is made up of 15 amino acids. J lost 8 bases, V lost 0 bases, and 12 bases had no gene match. CDR1 is DFQATT and CDR2 is SNEGSKA in the germline V gene (reference sequence). CDR3 nucleotide sequence: TGCAGTGCTAGAGATGGAGGACTCACAGGGGACACCCAGTACTTC. Translating it yields CSARDGGLTGDTQYF.

This clonotype has only a few counts. The CDR3 sequence: CASSLQGGEVQAFF. The CDR3 coding sequence is TGTGCCAGCAGCCTACAGGGCGGGGAGGTTCAAGCTTTCTTT. The rearrangement joins TRBV7-2 to TRBJ1-1; D is possibly TRBD1 (6 bases). The CDR3 length is 14 residues. CDR1 and CDR2 from the germline V gene are SGHTA and FQGNSA. Trimming cost V 5 bases and J 9 bases, with 19 bases left between them.

The chain uses TRBV20-1 and TRBJ1-6; 8 bases match TRBD1. CDR1 is DFQATT and CDR2 is SNEGSKA in the germline V gene (reference sequence). The CDR3 contains 14 residues. V gave up 3 bases and J gave up 8 bases; unmatched junction bases: 6. DNA of the CDR3: TGCAGTGCTAGTCCGACAGGGGCGGATTCACCCCTCCACTTT. This translates into CSASPTGADSPLHF.

As regards this clonotype: The junction departs from the called germline gene at one end, perhaps through a read error. The genes are TRBV20-1 and TRBJ1-4; D may be TRBD1 (5 bases). The CDR3 extends over 14 amino acids. Germline V gene lookup returns CDR1 DFQATT and CDR2 SNEGSKA (reference sequence). CDR3 region: CGAFPFDGGEKLFF. The CDR3 region has the DNA TGCGGTGCTTTCCCTTTTGACGGGGGGGAAAAACTGTTTTTT.

This clonotype was seen more than once but under ten times. This chain links TRBV18 with TRBJ2-3; TRBD2 matches 7 bases. V lost 2 bases and J lost 1; bases outside the gene matches: 18. CDR3 length equals 20 residues. Germline CDR1 reads KGHSH; CDR2 reads LQKENI. The CDR3 region has the DNA TGTGCCAGCTCACCAATTGCTAGCGGTACACCCCCCGTCGGCACAGATACGCAGTATTTT. Its translation is CASSPIASGTPPVGTDTQYF.

In its sample, this clonotype was seen a few times. CDR3 amino acids: CASSKVGYEQYF. Here the CDR3 DNA reads TGTGCCAGCAGCAAAGTAGGCTACGAGCAGTACTTC. The V call is TRBV12-3 or TRBV12-4, the J call TRBJ2-7; D not certain. The CDR3 totals 12 residues. V was trimmed by 6 bases and J by 3 bases, leaving 9 bases between them.

The chain uses TRBV19 and TRBJ2-7; TRBD1 aligns across 8 bases. This CDR3 region has 14 residues. V trimming: 6 bases; J trimming: 3 bases; junction bases outside the gene matches: 7. Germline CDR1 is LNHDA and CDR2 is SQIVND (reference sequence). The CDR3 nucleotides read TGTGCCAGTAGCCATTCACAGGGGGTCTACGAGCAGTACTTC. Translated, it gives CASSHSQGVYEQYF. The complete variable domain, with remaining parts taken from reference TRBV19 and TRBJ2-7, reads DGGITQSPKYLFRKEGQNVTLSCEQNLNHDAMYWYRQDPGQGLRLIYYSQIVNDFQKGDIAEGYSVSREKKESFPLTVTSAQKNPTAFYLCASSHSQGVYEQYFGPGTRLTVT.

The V call is TRBV29-1, the J call TRBJ1-5; no reliable D call. Germline V CDR1 and CDR2: SQVTM, ANQGSEA. V was cut by 4 bases and J by 0 bases, with 7 bases left in between. CDR3 length: 13 residues. This CDR3 is CSVAADSNQPQHF. CDR3 in DNA: TGCAGCGTTGCGGCCGATAGCAATCAGCCCCAGCATTTT.